The entry that follows covers one T cell receptor beta chain sequence. Antigen unknown. This sample was included in a study of T-cell memory formation after mild COVID-19. Across the study: Clusters of TCRs were largely donor specific. General study points: Pre-infection memory held some responding clones, suggesting pre-existing cross-reactive T cells responded. Contracting clones from day 15 to 85 showed balanced CD4/CD8; later expanders favored CD4+.

Germline V lookup: CDR1 LGHNA, CDR2 YSLEER. The length of the CDR3 is 15 residues. V gave up 2 bases and J gave up 9 bases, with 17 bases separating them. TCR alpha and TCR beta cDNA libraries carrying sample barcodes and UMIs came from 5'RACE with constant-segment primers. TCRdb passed the 5' RACE reads through MiXCR, listing each CDR3 protein once. The sample includes about 310,000 distinct CDR3 sequences, approximately 20% seen only once; the top ten take approximately 21%. Input material: PBMCs or a T cell subset sorted from them (not recorded which). The chain uses TRBV4-3 and TRBJ2-4; D not resolved. The receptor's source is a man aged 18 to 35 who had mild COVID-19 (a few samples of this study predate the infection). Cell type and time point are not known. CDR3 amino acids: CASSQLARSPGIQYF. The DNA of the CDR3 is TGCGCCAGCAGCCAACTGGCGAGGAGCCCGGGCATTCAGTACTTC.